This T cell receptor (beta chain) was profiled in a study of T cells after yellow fever vaccination. Background on the study: Low-cell-number fractions underwent preparation using SMART-Seq v4 Ultra Low Input.

TCR cDNA, made by 5'RACE template switching, carried an added universal primer site and UMIs. One entry per CDR3 protein results from TCRdb running MiXCR on the 5' RACE reads. Of about 300,000 distinct CDR3 sequences listed, about 6.6% are singletons. Regarding the study as a whole: The booster response re-showed most primary clones: 96% CD4, almost 90% CD8.

This clonotype was counted between two and nine times. The antigen is not known. The input for sequencing was PBMCs, taken roughly 47 days after the first yellow fever vaccination. The sequence came from a man younger than 30 who received the YFV17D yellow fever vaccine.

CDR3 sequence (DNA): TGTGCCAGCAGTTACTCGGGGGTTCTCGGTACGCAGTATTTT. Its protein is CASSYSGVLGTQYF. This chain joins TRBV6-5 and TRBJ2-3, with D tentatively TRBD1 or TRBD2 (5 bases each). CDR1 is MNHEY, CDR2 SVGAGI, per germline. CDR3 size: 14 residues. The germline V and J ends were trimmed by 0 bases and 8 bases, with 12 bases remaining between them.